These 12 T cell receptor beta chains originate from one sample sequenced in a study of T cell responses to AZD1222 COVID-19 vaccine. Sequencing was performed with immunoSEQ multiplex PCR; in TCRdb, only in-frame clones are kept and a portion is missing. This table holds about 140,000 clones, around 84% found once. This specimen consisted of peripheral blood, obtained on day 0 of AZD1222 vaccination. The receptors shown here come from an adult in good health.

The chain is built from TRBV3-1 (or the pseudogene TRBV3-2) and TRBJ1-6; D remains unclear. V lost 1 base and J 10 bases, leaving 5 bases between the germline ends. The CDR3 length is 12 residues. CDR1 is LGHDT and CDR2 is YNNKEL in the germline V gene (reference sequence). The CDR3 sequence is CASSQAKSPLHF. The CDR3 DNA sequence: TGTGCCAGCAGCCAAGCCAAATCACCCCTCCACTTT.

The rearrangement uses TRBV9 and TRBJ1-4; 7 bases match TRBD1. The CDR3 runs to 15 residues. J was trimmed by 3 bases and V by 0 bases; bases with no gene match: 2. Germline V gene lookup returns CDR1 SGDLS and CDR2 YYNGEE. The CDR3 loop reads CASSVVGQPNEKLFF. The CDR3 DNA sequence: TGTGCCAGCAGCGTAGTGGGACAGCCTAATGAAAAACTGTTTTTT.

The rearrangement uses TRBV28 and TRBJ1-5, with a weak D call TRBD1 (5 bases). This CDR3 comprises 17 residues. Per the germline V gene, CDR1 is MDHEN and CDR2 is SYDVKM. Trimming took off 1 base at V and 9 bases at J, with 22 bases between the two ends. The CDR3 loop is CASSLSPVGLKSLPQHF. The DNA for the CDR3 is TGTGCCAGCAGTTTATCACCCGTGGGGCTAAAATCATTGCCCCAGCATTTT.

The chain has TRBV30 and TRBJ1-2, with 7 positions matching TRBD1. CDR3 length: 15 amino acids. Germline assignment: CDR1 GTSNPN and CDR2 SVGIG (reference sequence). With V trimmed by 0 bases and J by 6 bases, 10 bases remained unmatched. The CDR3 sequence: CAWSVSTGVVNGYTF. CDR3 bases: TGTGCCTGGAGTGTATCCACAGGGGTTGTGAATGGCTACACCTTC.

The chain employs TRBV12-3 or TRBV12-4 and TRBJ2-5; no firm D call. This CDR3 is 13 amino acids long. The ends were cut back, 4 bases at V and 4 bases at J, with 10 bases in the middle. The CDR3 nucleotides read TGTGCCAGCAGTTCAACACCGGTAGAGACCCAGTACTTC. The encoded protein is CASSSTPVETQYF.

This clone has more than one count but fewer than ten. The rearrangement joins TRBV19 to TRBJ1-1, with a possible D match to TRBD1 (6 bases). V was trimmed by 4 bases and J by 1 base, leaving 10 bases between them. The germline V gene encodes CDR1 LNHDA and CDR2 SQIVND (reference sequence). The CDR3 has 14 amino acids. In DNA form, the CDR3 reads TGTGCCAGTAGTACACACAGGGAGAACACTGAAGCTTTCTTT. Protein product: CASSTHRENTEAFF.

This chain uses TRBV6-6 with TRBJ1-3, with 7 bases aligning to TRBD1. J gave up 4 bases and V 4 bases, and 7 bases lay outside the gene matches. Per germline, CDR1 MNHNY and CDR2 SVGAGI (reference sequence). The CDR3 is 15 amino acids. The CDR3 loop is CASSSRGGSGNTIYF. The DNA for the CDR3 is TGTGCCAGCAGTTCCCGAGGGGGCTCGGGAAACACCATATATTTT.

This clone appeared a single time. The V gene is TRBV6-2 or TRBV6-3, the J gene TRBJ2-3; 14 nucleotides agree with TRBD2. The ends lost 2 bases at V and 2 bases at J; junction bases unmatched: 3. The CDR3 is 17 residues long. Germline V gene data show CDR1 as MNHEY and CDR2 as SVGEGT. The CDR3, as DNA: TGTGCCAGCAGTTACCCGACTAGCGGGGGGGTCACAGATACGCAGTATTTT. This encodes CASSYPTSGGVTDTQYF.

The CDR3 coding sequence is TGTGCCAGCAGCCAATCGGGACAGAGCAATCAGCCCCAGCATTTT. Translating it yields CASSQSGQSNQPQHF. The rearrangement joins TRBV16 to TRBJ1-5; 7 nucleotides align to TRBD1. J was trimmed by 1 base and V by 0 bases; bases with no gene match: 0. This CDR3 is built from 15 residues. Germline-derived CDR1 and CDR2 are KGHSY and FQNENV.

The rearrangement joins TRBV11-3 to TRBJ1-1, with TRBD1 matching 9 bases. The CDR3 loop spans 15 amino acids. Trimming removed 5 bases from V and 6 bases from J; junction bases left unmatched: 10. Per the germline V gene, CDR1 is SGHNT and CDR2 is YENEEA. The CDR3 spells CASSTGGGGPAEAFF. CDR3 DNA: TGTGCCAGCAGCACAGGGGGCGGGGGGCCGGCTGAAGCTTTCTTT.

V gene TRBV3-1 (or the pseudogene TRBV3-2) combines with J gene TRBJ2-3, with TRBD2 matching 11 bases. Germline lookup yields CDR1 LGHDT and CDR2 YNNKEL (reference sequence). V lost 4 bases and J lost 0; bases outside the gene matches: 3. The CDR3 totals 16 residues. The CDR3 sequence: CASSLRLAGSTDTQYF. Here the CDR3 DNA reads TGTGCCAGCAGCCTGCGACTAGCGGGGAGCACAGATACGCAGTATTTT.

The chain employs TRBV25-1 and TRBJ1-2; 7 bases are a match to TRBD1. J lost 4 bases, V lost 3 bases, and 8 bases had no gene match. Germline V gene lookup returns CDR1 MGHDK and CDR2 SYGVNS. CDR3 size: 15 residues. The CDR3 bases are TGTGCCAGCAGTGATAGTTGGGGACAGTCCTATGGCTACACCTTC. Translated: CASSDSWGQSYGYTF.